The 24 T cell receptor beta chains presented below share a single source sample, sequenced in a study of blood T cell repertoires in COVID-19. Profiling relied on immunoSEQ multiplex PCR, and the TCRdb table lists in-frame clones only, not all of them. The sample gives 200,000 or so clones, about 87% of which show up once; about 2.5% is in the top ten. Sequencing was carried out using PBMCs or T cells enriched from blood (not recorded which). These TCRs come from a woman in her forties with acute COVID-19.

The chain employs TRBV7-2 and TRBJ2-7; no reliable D call. From germline, CDR1 is SGHTA and CDR2 FQGNSA. V was pared by 0 bases and J by 3 bases, with 6 bases between. The CDR3 totals 13 residues. CDR3: CASSLAPGYEQYV. The CDR3 region has the DNA TGTGCCAGCAGCTTAGCCCCAGGCTACGAGCAGTACGTC.

The chain carries TRBV10-3 and TRBJ1-5; no reliable D call. The CDR3 sequence is 15 residues long. Germline V gene sequence: CDR1 ENHRY, CDR2 SYGVKD. The ends were cut back, 0 bases at V and 3 bases at J, with 9 bases in the middle. Here the CDR3 DNA reads TGTGCCATCAGTGAGTCTAACGGAGACAATCAGCCCCAGCATTTT. As protein: CAISESNGDNQPQHF.

This chain links TRBV5-6 with TRBJ1-2; tentatively, D is TRBD1 (6 bases). Trimming shortened V by 4 bases and J by 2 bases, and 12 bases separated the two germline ends. The CDR3 has 14 amino acids. Germline-derived CDR1 and CDR2 are SGHDT and YYEEEE. The CDR3 loop reads CASSRGSVNYGYTF. CDR3 sequence (DNA): TGTGCCAGCAGCAGGGGGTCGGTAAACTATGGCTACACCTTC. Drawing the rest from reference TRBV5-6 and TRBJ1-2, the complete variable domain is DAGVTQSPTHLIKTRGQQVTLRCSPKSGHDTVSWYQQALGQGPQFIFQYYEEEERQRGNFPDRFSGHQFPNYSSELNVNALLLGDSALYLCASSRGSVNYGYTFGSGTRLTVV.

The chain uses TRBV9 and TRBJ1-2; 9 nucleotides match TRBD1. The CDR3 is made up of 15 amino acids. Germline V lookup: CDR1 SGDLS, CDR2 YYNGEE. After removal of 6 bases from V and 4 bases from J, the junction contained 10 bases not matched to a gene. This CDR3 is CASTPTGTGLYGYTF. CDR3 nucleotides: TGTGCCAGCACCCCAACCGGGACAGGGCTCTATGGCTACACCTTC.

The chain employs TRBV5-6 and TRBJ1-5; 7 bases match TRBD1. CDR1 and CDR2 from the germline V gene are SGHDT and YYEEEE. Trimming took 1 base from V and 2 from J; bases not matched to a gene: 6. The CDR3 covers 16 residues. CDR3 DNA sequence: TGTGCCAGCAGCTTGAACAGGGGAGCTGGCAATCAGCCCCAGCATTTT. Its translation is CASSLNRGAGNQPQHF.

This clone was observed a single time. The chain's CDR3 is CASSPRDRVNYGYTF. The CDR3 nucleotides are TGTGCCAGCAGTCCCCGGGACAGGGTTAACTATGGCTACACCTTC. The chain has TRBV27 and TRBJ1-2; TRBD1 aligns across 9 bases. V was clipped by 5 bases and J by 1 base; unmatched bases: 5. This CDR3 contains 15 residues. Germline CDR1 MNHEY, CDR2 SMNVEV (reference sequence).

The V call is TRBV25-1, the J call TRBJ1-5; D might be TRBD1 (6 bases). This CDR3 contains 13 residues. V dropped 8 bases and J dropped 3 bases, with 11 bases sitting between them. CDR1 MGHDK and CDR2 SYGVNS come from the germline V gene. The CDR3 coding sequence is TGTGCCAGCGGAGACAGGCTCAATCAGCCCCAGCATTTT. Its protein product is CASGDRLNQPQHF.

The V gene is TRBV9, the J gene TRBJ1-6; 8 positions agree with TRBD1. Germline CDR1 reads SGDLS; CDR2 reads YYNGEE. The CDR3 extends over 15 amino acids. The junction had 4 bases not matched to a gene; V was cut back by 3 bases and J by 5 bases. CDR3 sequence: CASSGDRGHNSPLHF. The DNA of the CDR3 is TGTGCCAGCAGCGGAGACAGGGGCCATAATTCACCCCTCCACTTT.

Only one count was recorded for this clone. This chain links TRBV4-3 with TRBJ1-1, with 8 bases fitting TRBD1. The trim removed 6 bases at V and 6 bases at J, leaving 9 bases unmatched. The CDR3 is made up of 14 amino acids. Per germline, CDR1 LGHNA and CDR2 YSLEER. As DNA, the CDR3 is TGCGCCAGCAGTGGGACAGGAGTCGTTTCTGAAGCTTTCTTT. This encodes CASSGTGVVSEAFF.

J is TRBJ2-5 and V is TRBV19, with 8 bases matching TRBD1. V shed 1 base, J shed 2 bases, and the junction held 6 bases outside the gene matches. Germline V gene lookup returns CDR1 LNHDA and CDR2 SQIVND (reference sequence). This CDR3 has 16 residues. The CDR3 bases are TGTGCCAGTAGTATAGGGGGGACAGGCCTACAAGAGACCCAGTACTTC. This codes for CASSIGGTGLQETQYF. Drawing the rest from reference TRBV19 and TRBJ2-5, the complete variable domain is DGGITQSPKYLFRKEGQNVTLSCEQNLNHDAMYWYRQDPGQGLRLIYYSQIVNDFQKGDIAEGYSVSREKKESFPLTVTSAQKNPTAFYLCASSIGGTGLQETQYFGPGTRLLVL.

V usage is TRBV21-1 and J usage is TRBJ1-4; TRBD1 was called by the table and not checked on the DNA. TRBV21-1 is a known pseudogene. The CDR3 loop spans 15 amino acids. CDR3 protein: CASSKETDRNEKLFF. In DNA form, the CDR3 reads TGTGCCAGCAGCAAAGAGACGGACAGAAATGAAAAACTGTTTTTT.

The sample holds a few counts of this clone. The J gene is TRBJ2-3, the V gene TRBV3-1 (or the pseudogene TRBV3-2); D not resolved. This CDR3 has 14 amino acids. The germline V and J ends were trimmed by 4 bases and 4 bases, with 12 bases remaining between them. CDR1 is LGHDT and CDR2 is YNNKEL in the germline V gene (reference sequence). The CDR3 here is CASSLSRSPDTQYF. The CDR3 bases are TGTGCCAGCAGCCTTAGTCGAAGCCCAGATACGCAGTATTTT.

The table lists this clone with a count of one. This chain uses TRBV27 with TRBJ2-1; maybe TRBD2 (6 bases). V gave up 6 bases and J gave up 15 bases, with 24 bases separating them. Per germline, CDR1 MNHEY and CDR2 SMNVEV (reference sequence). The length of the CDR3 is 14 residues. The CDR3 protein is CASRPDQGRGTLFF. The DNA for the CDR3 is TGTGCCAGCAGACCTGACCAAGGCCGTGGGACTTTGTTCTTC.

This chain connects TRBV25-1 to TRBJ2-7; 7 bases are shared with TRBD2. The germline gives CDR1 MGHDK, CDR2 SYGVNS. There are 14 residues in the CDR3. Germline trimming cut 8 bases from V and 4 bases from J; bases unmatched to any gene: 11. The CDR3 reads CASGPKGTKYEQYF. For the CDR3, the DNA is TGTGCCAGCGGTCCCAAGGGGACTAAGTACGAGCAGTACTTC.

The rearrangement links TRBV24-1 to TRBJ2-2, with 8 bases lining up with TRBD2. Germline CDR1 KGHDR, CDR2 SFDVKD. V lost 5 bases and J lost 9; bases outside the gene matches: 4. The CDR3 totals 13 residues. CDR3 loop: CATSGPGGRELFF. The CDR3 DNA reads TGTGCCACCAGTGGCCCGGGAGGGAGGGAGCTGTTTTTT.

This chain links TRBV7-9 with TRBJ2-7; 8 bases fit TRBD1. With V trimmed by 5 bases and J by 6 bases, 3 bases remained unmatched. CDR1 is SEHNR and CDR2 is FQNEAQ in the germline V gene (reference sequence). CDR3 length equals 12 residues. CDR3 DNA sequence: TGTGCCAGCAGCCCGACAGGGGTCGAGCAGTACTTC. Translation gives CASSPTGVEQYF.

The chain carries TRBV27 and TRBJ2-4, with 9 bases that match TRBD1. The junction had 9 bases not matched to a gene; V was cut back by 9 bases and J by 6 bases. The CDR3 sequence is 14 residues long. Germline assignment: CDR1 MNHEY and CDR2 SMNVEV (reference sequence). CDR3 coding DNA: TGTGCCAGTAAAACCGGGACAGGGAGAAACATTCAGTACTTC. It is translated as CASKTGTGRNIQYF.

The rearrangement links TRBV2 to TRBJ1-2, with 7 bases matching TRBD1. The J segment lost 2 bases and the V segment lost 5 bases, leaving 2 bases of the junction unmatched. This CDR3 has 13 amino acids. Germline V lookup: CDR1 SNHLY, CDR2 FYNNEI. CDR3 sequence (DNA): TGTGCCAGCAGTTCGACAGGGAACTATGGCTACACCTTC. This encodes CASSSTGNYGYTF.

V and J are TRBV10-1 and TRBJ2-3; D remains ambiguous. V shed 2 bases and J shed 1 base, with 4 bases lying between them. The CDR3 covers 13 residues. Per the germline V gene, CDR1 is WNHNN and CDR2 is SYGVQD (reference sequence). In nucleotides, the CDR3 is TGCGCCAGCAGTGAGACAGGCACAGATACGCAGTATTTT. This encodes CASSETGTDTQYF.

The J gene is TRBJ1-2, the V gene TRBV7-2; 7 bases map to TRBD1. The CDR3 sequence is 16 residues long. V dropped 5 bases and J dropped 5; count of bases not matched to a gene: 14. From germline, CDR1 is SGHTA and CDR2 FQGNSA. CDR3 coding DNA: TGTGCCAGCAGCACATTTACAACGGACAGGAATTATGGCTACACCTTC. Translating gives CASSTFTTDRNYGYTF.

V is TRBV6-4 and J is TRBJ1-1; a possible D gene is TRBD1 (6 bases). The CDR3 extends over 16 amino acids. V gave up 4 bases and J gave up 8 bases, with 23 bases separating them. Germline values: CDR1 MRHNA, CDR2 SNTAGT. CDR3: CASSVTVGALRGEAFF. The DNA of the CDR3 is TGTGCCAGCAGTGTTACCGTAGGGGCCCTGAGGGGGGAAGCTTTCTTT.

A remark on this clone: Within the sample, other DNA sequences also encode this same CDR3. The V call is TRBV7-2, the J call TRBJ2-5, with D tentatively TRBD1 (6 bases). The V end lost 0 bases, the J end lost 0 bases, and 8 bases lay between the germline ends. The CDR3 has 15 residues. Germline V gene sequence: CDR1 SGHTA, CDR2 FQGNSA. The CDR3 region is CASSLARTDQETQYF. The CDR3 DNA reads TGTGCCAGCAGCTTAGCCAGGACAGACCAAGAGACCCAGTACTTC. The full variable domain, rest sourced from reference TRBV7-2 and TRBJ2-5, is GAGVSQSPSNKVTEKGKDVELRCDPISGHTALYWYRQSLGQGLEFLIYFQGNSAPDKSGLPSDRFSAERTGGSVSTLTIQRTQQEDSAVYLCASSLARTDQETQYFGPGTRLLVL.

The chain couples TRBV7-9 to TRBJ1-6; 8 positions match TRBD1. Germline V CDR1 and CDR2: SEHNR, FQNEAQ (reference sequence). This CDR3 region has 14 residues. Trimming took 6 bases from V and 8 from J; bases not matched to a gene: 6. The CDR3, as DNA: TGTGCCAGCAGTGATGGACAGGGAGATTCACCCCTCCACTTT. Protein product: CASSDGQGDSPLHF.

The V gene is TRBV6-6, the J gene TRBJ2-7, with TRBD2 identical over 9 bases. The germline V gene has CDR1 MNHNY and CDR2 SVGAGI (reference sequence). The V segment lost 0 bases and the J segment 13 bases; nucleotides outside the gene matches: 7. This CDR3 region has 13 residues. CDR3 protein: CASSYSTSGPPYV. In DNA, the CDR3 is TGTGCCAGCAGTTACTCGACTAGCGGTCCCCCCTACGTC.